This TCR beta chain was retrieved from a study of cytomegalovirus exposure and HLA in healthy donors. Worth noting for this clone: The antigen is unknown.

Regarding the study as a whole: Certain sequence variants were highly shared and formed a cluster, and this cluster was likely a sequencing artifact.

The PCR had 60 Vbeta and 13 Jbeta primers. TCRdb keeps only in-frame clones here, not all; method: immunoSEQ multiplex PCR. The sample includes about 130,000 clones, approximately 80% of them seen just once. Healthy bone marrow donors made up the donor group. Donors were nominally healthy when sampled, though unrecorded immune exposures were likely. The CDR3 loop spans 15 amino acids. Looked up from germline, CDR1 is SGHNT and CDR2 is YYREEE (reference sequence). V lost 4 bases, J lost 0 bases, and 11 bases lay in between. Sequenced: PBMCs. This TCR was sampled from a boy between 2 and 10 years old in good health and CMV-seronegative. The V gene is TRBV5-4, the J gene TRBJ1-3, with a weak D call TRBD1 (5 bases). Here the CDR3 reads CASSGAGSSGNTIYF. The CDR3 coding sequence is TGTGCCAGCAGCGGGGCCGGGAGCTCTGGAAACACCATATATTTT.